The present T cell receptor beta chain was sequenced within a study of blood T cell repertoires in COVID-19. Study background: In each case, the material was cDNA or gDNA derived from T cells, B-cell-depleted T cells, or PBMCs.

This CDR3 comprises 15 residues. Losses at the gene ends were 4 bases for V and 8 bases for J; bases not matched to a gene: 7. Per the germline V gene, CDR1 is LNHDA and CDR2 is SQIVND (reference sequence). Some clones are missing from TCRdb's copy, which holds only in-frame ones; the method was immunoSEQ multiplex PCR. The sample includes 350,000 to 450,000 clones, approximately 93% of them seen just once. The clonotype comes from a woman aged 40 to 50 who had been exposed to COVID-19. Sequencing was done on a sample of PBMCs or T cells enriched from blood (not recorded which). The rearrangement joins TRBV19 to TRBJ2-3, with 12 bases aligning to TRBD2. The CDR3 coding sequence is TGTGCCAGTAGTACGACTAGCGGGGGCGGGGGTACGCAGTATTTT. It is translated as CASSTTSGGGGTQYF. The full variable domain, with the rest looked up from reference TRBV19 and TRBJ2-3, is DGGITQSPKYLFRKEGQNVTLSCEQNLNHDAMYWYRQDPGQGLRLIYYSQIVNDFQKGDIAEGYSVSREKKESFPLTVTSAQKNPTAFYLCASSTTSGGGGTQYFGPGTRLTVL.